A single sample is the source of the 18 T cell receptor beta chains below, sequenced in a study of monozygotic twins with inflammatory bowel disease. With the 5' RACE reads reprocessed, TCRdb shows one record per CDR3 protein and no DNA. The table counts over 130,000 distinct CDR3 sequences; 2.4% lies in the top ten. The sequenced sample consisted of blood. The receptor source for this set is a human donor with ulcerative colitis or Crohn's disease, or a healthy co-twin of an affected twin (not recorded which).

The rearrangement uses TRBV12-3 or TRBV12-4 and TRBJ2-7; TCRdb selects TRBD1, and the lack of DNA leaves this call unchecked. This CDR3 contains 12 residues. The CDR3 here is CASTRQGYEQYF.

The chain is built from TRBV12-3 or TRBV12-4 and TRBJ1-1; TCRdb's D call, TRBD1, is unchecked because there is no DNA. This CDR3 is built from 13 residues. This chain's CDR3 is CASSDPGARRAFF.

The chain recombines TRBV20-1 with TRBJ2-7; TCRdb lists TRBD2, though no DNA is available to test this call. The CDR3 consists of 15 residues. CDR1 and CDR2 from the germline V gene are DFQATT and SNEGSKA (reference sequence). CDR3 residues: CSASLLAGGSYEQYF.

The rearrangement uses TRBV7-9 and TRBJ2-1; TCRdb's D gene call, TRBD2, goes unchecked for lack of DNA. The germline gives CDR1 SEHNR, CDR2 FQNEAQ (reference sequence). The CDR3 spans 15 residues. This CDR3 is CASSFGTSGGNEQFF.

The V gene is TRBV5-6, the J gene TRBJ2-2. CDR1 and CDR2 from the germline V gene are SGHDT and YYEEEE. CDR3 length equals 16 residues. The CDR3 region is CASSFLRTENTGELFF.

The chain recombines TRBV5-1 with TRBJ1-2. The CDR3 length is 11 residues. The germline V gene encodes CDR1 SGHRS and CDR2 YFSETQ. The CDR3 region is CASSSFYGYTF.

The J gene is TRBJ1-1, the V gene TRBV5-4; TCRdb outputs TRBD1, but without DNA this stays unchecked. Germline values: CDR1 SGHNT, CDR2 YYREEE (reference sequence). This CDR3 has 16 residues. The CDR3 protein is CASSLAMGQSNTEAFF.

V and J are TRBV28 and TRBJ2-1; absent DNA, TCRdb's TRBD2 call cannot be checked. Germline CDR1 MDHEN, CDR2 SYDVKM. CDR3 length equals 17 residues. The chain's CDR3 is CASSLMSVQRGGREQFF.

This chain connects TRBV10-2 to TRBJ2-7; no DNA is available, so the TRBD2 call from TCRdb remains unchecked. The CDR3 totals 13 residues. CDR1 is WSHSY, CDR2 SAAADI, per germline. The CDR3 reads CASTEAQSYEQYF.

This sequence joins TRBV11-2 and TRBJ1-5; absent DNA, TCRdb's TRBD1 call cannot be checked. Germline values: CDR1 SGHAT, CDR2 FQNNGV. The CDR3 runs to 18 residues. CDR3 sequence reads: CASSLRLAGGGSNQPQHF.

The chain links TRBV20-1 to TRBJ1-2; without DNA, the TCRdb call of TRBD1 cannot be checked. Germline CDR1 reads DFQATT; CDR2 reads SNEGSKA (reference sequence). This CDR3 is 15 amino acids long. CDR3 sequence reads: CSARVPGTGNYGYTF.

V usage is TRBV29-1 and J usage is TRBJ2-5; TCRdb picks TRBD1, but there is no DNA to check that call. The CDR3 contains 12 residues. Looked up from germline, CDR1 is SQVTM and CDR2 is ANQGSEA. The CDR3 spells CSARDSEETQYF. The full variable domain, in which reference TRBV29-1 and TRBJ2-5 provide the parts outside the CDR3, is SAVISQKPSRDICQRGTSLTIQCQVDSQVTMMFWYRQQPGQSLTLIATANQGSEATYESGFVIDKFPISRPNLTFSTLTVSNMSPEDSSIYLCSARDSEETQYFGPGTRLLVL.

J is TRBJ2-2 and V is TRBV20-1; the TCRdb D gene call, TRBD2, has no DNA to confirm it. The length of the CDR3 is 18 residues. Germline values: CDR1 DFQATT, CDR2 SNEGSKA (reference sequence). This CDR3 reads CSARGFRAGEVNTGELFF.

The rearrangement uses TRBV12-3 or TRBV12-4 and TRBJ2-3; TCRdb names TRBD1, which stays unverified in the absence of DNA. This CDR3 is built from 16 residues. The CDR3 reads CASSFDRGREEDTQYF.

This rearrangement joins TRBV5-1 to TRBJ2-1. CDR3 length: 13 amino acids. Germline CDR1 reads SGHRS; CDR2 reads YFSETQ. The CDR3 sequence: CASSPTLYNEQFF.

CDR3 residues: CASSRTGQGAYEQYF. This sequence joins TRBV5-5 and TRBJ2-7; TCRdb's D call, TRBD1, is unchecked because there is no DNA. This CDR3 has 15 residues. CDR1 is SGHKS and CDR2 is YYEKEE in the germline V gene (reference sequence). Filled out from reference TRBV5-5 and TRBJ2-7, the complete variable domain reads DAGVTQSPTHLIKTRGQQVTLRCSPISGHKSVSWYQQVLGQGPQFIFQYYEKEERGRGNFPDRFSARQFPNYSSELNVNALLLGDSALYLCASSRTGQGAYEQYFGPGTRLTVT.

J is TRBJ2-6 and V is TRBV20-1. Germline V gives CDR1 DFQATT, CDR2 SNEGSKA (reference sequence). The CDR3 consists of 14 residues. The CDR3 spells CSARDPSGANVLTF.

This CDR3 reads CASSLAQGRNYGYTF. The chain couples TRBV12-3 or TRBV12-4 to TRBJ1-2; TCRdb picks TRBD1, but there is no DNA to check that call. This CDR3 comprises 15 residues.